The 26 T cell receptor beta chains below were found in one sample sequenced in a study of T-cell reconstitution after alpha-beta-depleted transplantation in children. Unique molecular identifiers were built into the TCRbeta library. TCRdb re-analysed the PCR reads in MiXCR, keeping a single row per CDR3 protein. Among about 540,000 distinct CDR3 sequences listed, 18% were seen once. Specimen: PBMCs from the stem cell graft donor, collected from the stem cell graft. All receptors come from a human donor who donated a stem cell graft to a child with acute lymphoblastic leukemia.

This clonotype was seen a handful of times. The rearrangement links TRBV24-1 to TRBJ1-5; TRBD1 matches at 9 bases. There are 14 residues in the CDR3. The J segment lost 2 bases and the V segment lost 11 bases, leaving 6 bases of the junction unmatched. CDR1 is KGHDR, CDR2 SFDVKD, per germline. In nucleotides, the CDR3 is TGTGCCAAAACAGGGGGCCTGGGCAATCAGCCCCAGCATTTT. Translating it yields CAKTGGLGNQPQHF.

Only a few counts were recorded for this clonotype. The CDR3 here is CASSYVAGVYEQYF. In nucleotides, the CDR3 is TGTGCCAGCAGTTACGTAGCGGGAGTCTACGAGCAGTACTTC. The chain uses TRBV6-5 and TRBJ2-7; 9 positions agree with TRBD2. This CDR3 region has 14 residues. V gave up 2 bases and J gave up 3 bases; unmatched junction bases: 2. CDR1 MNHEY and CDR2 SVGAGI come from the germline V gene.

The DNA of the CDR3 is TGTGCCACCAGCAGGGGACAGGGCACCGGGGAGCTGTTTTTT. Translation gives CATSRGQGTGELFF. This chain links TRBV15 with TRBJ2-2, with 9 bases matching TRBD1. V dropped 3 bases and J dropped 4; count of bases not matched to a gene: 0. CDR1 and CDR2 (germline): LNHNV, YYDKDF (reference sequence). This CDR3 contains 14 residues.

The chain has TRBV5-1 and TRBJ2-1, with TRBD1 as a possible D gene (7 bases). Germline-derived CDR1 and CDR2 are SGHRS and YFSETQ. V gave up 2 bases and J gave up 9 bases, with 18 bases separating them. This CDR3 region has 15 residues. Written as DNA, the CDR3 is TGCGCCAGCAGCTTACAGGGGCAGGGGAGGAGTGAGCAGTTCTTC. Protein product: CASSLQGQGRSEQFF.

Here the CDR3 DNA reads TGCAGCCGGGGCACTGAAGCTTTCTTT. Residues: CSRGTEAFF. This sequence joins TRBV20-1 and TRBJ1-1; D ambiguous. The CDR3 is made up of 9 amino acids. Germline V gene lookup returns CDR1 DFQATT and CDR2 SNEGSKA (reference sequence).

This sequence joins TRBV5-1 and TRBJ1-2, with TRBD1 matching over 7 bases. Germline V gene lookup returns CDR1 SGHRS and CDR2 YFSETQ. The CDR3 runs to 14 residues. After removal of 2 bases from V and 4 bases from J, the junction contained 5 bases not matched to a gene. CDR3 bases: TGCGCCAGCAGCTTCACAGGGGAGGGCTATGGCTACACCTTC. It codes for CASSFTGEGYGYTF. The whole variable domain, filled in from reference TRBV5-1 and TRBJ1-2, reads KAGVTQTPRYLIKTRGQQVTLSCSPISGHRSVSWYQQTPGQGLQFLFEYFSETQRNKGNFPGRFSGRQFSNSRSEMNVSTLELGDSALYLCASSFTGEGYGYTFGSGTRLTVV.

The table lists this clonotype with a few counts. The rearrangement links TRBV7-2 to TRBJ2-7; 7 bases are shared with TRBD2. The germline gives CDR1 SGHTA, CDR2 FQGNSA. V lost 1 base, J lost 2 bases, and 5 bases stayed unmatched. This CDR3 contains 15 residues. CDR3 protein: CASSLVGLVPYEQYF. The CDR3 DNA follows: TGTGCCAGCAGCTTAGTAGGACTAGTCCCCTACGAGCAGTACTTC.

The table lists this clonotype with a few counts. The V call is TRBV5-1, the J call TRBJ2-1, with D possibly being TRBD2 (5 bases). The ends were cut back, 0 bases at V and 0 bases at J, with 10 bases in the middle. In germline, CDR1 is SGHRS, CDR2 YFSETQ. There are 16 residues in the CDR3. The CDR3 DNA follows: TGCGCCAGCAGCTTGGGGGGAGTCGGCTCCTACAATGAGCAGTTCTTC. Its translation is CASSLGGVGSYNEQFF.

In this sample, this clonotype turned up a few times. CDR3 loop: CSARLAGGPFYEQYF. The CDR3 DNA sequence: TGCAGTGCTCGACTAGCGGGCGGGCCTTTCTACGAGCAGTACTTC. The V call is TRBV20-1, the J call TRBJ2-7, with 10 bases that match TRBD2. V gave up 5 bases and J gave up 3 bases; unmatched junction bases: 10. The germline gives CDR1 DFQATT, CDR2 SNEGSKA (reference sequence). The CDR3 contains 15 residues.

This chain uses TRBV3-1 with TRBJ2-7, with 10 positions matching TRBD2. Germline-derived CDR1 and CDR2 are LGHDT and YNNKEL (reference sequence). V dropped 0 bases and J dropped 4; count of bases not matched to a gene: 6. The CDR3 is made up of 16 amino acids. CDR3 sequence reads: CASSQDLSGRAYEQYF. CDR3 in DNA: TGTGCCAGCAGCCAAGATTTGAGCGGGAGGGCTTACGAGCAGTACTTC.

The V and J genes are TRBV5-1 and TRBJ1-3; the D gene is possibly TRBD1 (5 bases). V lost 4 bases, J lost 2 bases, and 16 bases lay in between. Germline V gene data show CDR1 as SGHRS and CDR2 as YFSETQ. The CDR3 consists of 16 residues. CDR3 amino acids: CASSPAVQGPGNTIYF. CDR3 nucleotide sequence: TGCGCCAGCAGCCCGGCCGTCCAGGGTCCTGGAAACACCATATATTTT.

There are many counts of this clonotype. The rearrangement links TRBV4-1 to TRBJ2-7; maybe TRBD2 (5 bases). Germline loops: CDR1 MGHRA, CDR2 YSYEKL. Trimming removed 0 bases from V and 2 bases from J, with 8 bases in between. The CDR3 consists of 14 residues. The CDR3 nucleotides are TGCGCCAGCAGCCAAGATCGAGGGACCTACGAGCAGTACTTC. Translating gives CASSQDRGTYEQYF.

The CDR3 nucleotides read TGCGCCAGCAGCCAAGATCGATGGAGGGGCGCTATCCCGGATCAAGAGACCCAGTACTTC. Translating it yields CASSQDRWRGAIPDQETQYF. The chain is built from TRBV4-1 and TRBJ2-5; tentatively, D is TRBD2 (6 bases). The CDR3 spans 20 residues. Per germline, CDR1 MGHRA and CDR2 YSYEKL. The V end lost 0 bases, the J end lost 2 bases, and 25 bases lay between the germline ends.

The V gene is TRBV6-5, the J gene TRBJ2-5; unclear D gene. Trimming left V 0 bases short and J 1 base short, with 6 bases between. Germline CDR1 and CDR2: MNHEY and SVGAGI. The CDR3 has 14 residues. The DNA for the CDR3 is TGTGCCAGCAGTTACTCCCACATCCAAGAGACCCAGTACTTC. This translates into CASSYSHIQETQYF.

This clonotype was counted only a few times. The chain combines TRBV5-1 with TRBJ1-1; 8 bases are a match to TRBD1. V shed 7 bases and J 0 bases; nucleotides not matched to a gene: 5. Germline V gene data show CDR1 as SGHRS and CDR2 as YFSETQ. The CDR3 runs 14 residues. Written as DNA, the CDR3 is TGCGCCAGCGATGGACAGGGCGTGAACACTGAAGCTTTCTTT. Residues: CASDGQGVNTEAFF.

The chain has TRBV7-9 and TRBJ1-2; weak D call: TRBD1 (5 bases). CDR3 size: 15 residues. Germline V gene data show CDR1 as SEHNR and CDR2 as FQNEAQ (reference sequence). The germline V and J ends were trimmed by 5 bases and 7 bases, with 20 bases remaining between them. CDR3 sequence reads: CASSPEGAGFGGYTF. CDR3 nucleotide sequence: TGTGCCAGCAGCCCCGAGGGCGCAGGGTTTGGTGGCTACACCTTC. The complete variable domain, with remaining parts taken from reference TRBV7-9 and TRBJ1-2, reads DTGVSQNPRHKITKRGQNVTFRCDPISEHNRLYWYRQTLGQGPEFLTYFQNEAQLEKSRLLSDRFSAERPKGSFSTLEIQRTEQGDSAMYLCASSPEGAGFGGYTFGSGTRLTVV.

The V call is TRBV5-1, the J call TRBJ2-1; the match to TRBD2 covers 10 bases. The V and J ends lost 9 bases and 6 bases, in that order; junction bases with no gene match: 9. The CDR3 is 14 residues long. The V gene's germline CDR1 is SGHRS and CDR2 YFSETQ. CDR3 residues: CATAPGTSVNEQFF. The CDR3 DNA reads as TGCGCCACCGCCCCCGGGACTAGCGTCAATGAGCAGTTCTTC.

This chain uses TRBV5-1 with TRBJ2-4; tentatively, D is TRBD1 (6 bases). Germline V gene data show CDR1 as SGHRS and CDR2 as YFSETQ. V lost 1 base and J lost 7, with 6 bases in between. The CDR3 extends over 12 amino acids. The CDR3 protein is CASSLTGNIQYF. CDR3 sequence (DNA): TGCGCCAGCAGCTTGACAGGGAACATTCAGTACTTC.

The chain uses TRBV4-1 and TRBJ2-1, with TRBD2 matching over 10 bases. This CDR3 contains 21 residues. The V and J ends lost 3 bases and 6 bases, in that order; junction bases with no gene match: 23. Per the germline V gene, CDR1 is MGHRA and CDR2 is YSYEKL. The CDR3 spells CASSQGPRGQLAGILRNEQFF. The CDR3 DNA is TGCGCCAGCAGCCAGGGCCCCAGGGGGCAACTAGCGGGAATATTACGCAATGAGCAGTTCTTC.

This clonotype has a handful of counts. The chain links TRBV7-3 to TRBJ2-3; D possibly corresponds to TRBD2 (5 bases). Trimming shortened V by 1 base and J by 4 bases, and 30 bases separated the two germline ends. CDR3 length equals 21 residues. CDR1 is SGHTA, CDR2 FQGTGA, per germline. The CDR3 sequence: CASSLSASLSRGAYTPDTQYF. CDR3 DNA: TGTGCCAGCAGCTTAAGTGCTTCGCTCTCCCGGGGAGCCTACACGCCAGATACGCAGTATTTT.

The rearrangement uses TRBV9 and TRBJ1-3, with 8 bases identical to TRBD1. This CDR3 spans 14 amino acids. The germline gives CDR1 SGDLS, CDR2 YYNGEE. The V segment lost 3 bases and the J segment 3 bases; nucleotides outside the gene matches: 2. As DNA, the CDR3 is TGTGCCAGCAGCGCCACAGGGGGTGGAAACACCATATATTTT. The encoded protein is CASSATGGGNTIYF.

There are a few counts of this clonotype. This sequence joins TRBV15 and TRBJ2-7; D is undetermined. There are 13 residues in the CDR3. CDR1 LNHNV and CDR2 YYDKDF come from the germline V gene (reference sequence). V was trimmed by 0 bases and J by 5 bases, leaving 8 bases between them. CDR3 sequence: CATSRDVDDEQYF. In DNA form, the CDR3 reads TGTGCCACCAGCAGAGATGTCGACGACGAGCAGTACTTC.

With respect to this clonotype: The final CDR3 position lacks the conserved phenylalanine or tryptophan, pointing to a likely read error. The J gene is TRBJ2-1, the V gene TRBV2; D unresolved. With 8 bases removed from V and 0 bases from J, the gap between germline ends came to 26 bases. The CDR3 totals 19 residues. Germline V gene sequence: CDR1 SNHLY, CDR2 FYNNEI. The CDR3 spells CASCPASALESSSYNEQFI. Here the CDR3 DNA reads TGTGCCAGCTGCCCCGCTTCGGCCCTCGAGTCAAGCTCCTACAATGAGCAGTTCATC.

This clonotype is a singleton in its sample. The chain employs TRBV5-1 and TRBJ2-7, with TRBD2 identical over 8 bases. The CDR3 has 14 residues. Per the germline V gene, CDR1 is SGHRS and CDR2 is YFSETQ. V was pared by 7 bases and J by 3 bases, with 9 bases of the junction left unmatched. The CDR3 loop reads CASAGGGTNYEQYF. The CDR3 DNA is TGCGCCAGCGCGGGGGGAGGCACAAACTACGAGCAGTACTTC.

This clonotype has just a few counts. V is TRBV20-1 and J is TRBJ2-7; TRBD2 might be the D (6 bases). The CDR3 covers 13 residues. V lost 3 bases to trimming and J lost 4 bases, with 13 bases between them. Per the germline V gene, CDR1 is DFQATT and CDR2 is SNEGSKA (reference sequence). In DNA, the CDR3 is TGCAGTGCTAGGGGGGACTTCTTATACGAGCAGTACTTC. As protein: CSARGDFLYEQYF.

This rearrangement joins TRBV12-3 or TRBV12-4 to TRBJ2-2, with TRBD2 identical over 9 bases. This CDR3 contains 18 residues. The J segment lost 0 bases and the V segment lost 1 base, leaving 6 bases of the junction unmatched. The CDR3, as DNA: TGTGCCAGCAGTTTAGGGGGTAGCGGGAGAGCGAACACCGGGGAGCTGTTTTTT. Translated, it gives CASSLGGSGRANTGELFF.